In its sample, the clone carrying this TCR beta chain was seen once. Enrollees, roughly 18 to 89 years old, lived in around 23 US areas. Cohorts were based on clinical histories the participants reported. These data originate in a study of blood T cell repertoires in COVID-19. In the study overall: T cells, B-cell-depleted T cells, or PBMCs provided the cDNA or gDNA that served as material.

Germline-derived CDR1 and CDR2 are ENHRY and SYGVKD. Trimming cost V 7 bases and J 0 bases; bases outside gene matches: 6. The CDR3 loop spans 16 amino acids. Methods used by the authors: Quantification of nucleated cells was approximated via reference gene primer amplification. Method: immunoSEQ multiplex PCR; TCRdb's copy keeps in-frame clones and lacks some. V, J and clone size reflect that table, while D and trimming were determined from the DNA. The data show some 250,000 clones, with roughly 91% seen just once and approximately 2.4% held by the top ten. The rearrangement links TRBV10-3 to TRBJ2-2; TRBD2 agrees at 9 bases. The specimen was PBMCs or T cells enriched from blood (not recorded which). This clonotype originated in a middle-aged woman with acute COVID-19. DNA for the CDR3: TGTGCCATCACCAGCCGACTAGCGGCGAACACCGGGGAGCTGTTTTTT. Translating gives CAITSRLAANTGELFF.